The 25 T cell receptor beta chains below come from one sample, sequenced in a study of T cell responses to AZD1222 COVID-19 vaccine (dated by TCRdb to the early 2020s). The receptor library was made with the immunoSEQ multiplex PCR assay. This is the immuneACCESS table as TCRdb keeps it, with only in-frame sequences that have V and J called. A part of the clones is gone; compared with another copy, unresolved V genes explain less than half, and the rest is unexplained. This sample lists about 89,000 clones; about 90% were detected once. Around 5.2% of the sample is taken by the ten largest. Interpreted using the paper, the time point label stands for: baseline before first vaccination. Interpreted using the paper, the treatment or condition label stands for: meningococcal conjugate vaccine given as trial control. This sample comprised peripheral blood, obtained on day 0 of MenACWY control vaccination. Every receptor here comes from an adult in good health.

The rearrangement links TRBV18 to TRBJ1-1, with D maybe TRBD1 (5 bases). The CDR3 is made up of 12 amino acids. CDR1 KGHSH and CDR2 LQKENI come from the germline V gene. The V end was cut by 5 bases, the J end by 6 bases, with 10 bases between. In nucleotides, the CDR3 is TGTGCCAGCTCATCAAGGGGCTCTGAAGCTTTCTTT. This translates into CASSSRGSEAFF.

The chain uses TRBV19 and TRBJ1-1, with D unresolved. With 0 bases removed from V and 3 bases from J, the gap between germline ends came to 11 bases. Looked up from germline, CDR1 is LNHDA and CDR2 is SQIVND (reference sequence). The CDR3 loop spans 15 amino acids. CDR3 amino acids: CASSIEGGMHTEAFF. Written as DNA, the CDR3 is TGTGCCAGTAGTATAGAAGGAGGCATGCACACTGAAGCTTTCTTT.

CDR3 region: CASSEGQADTDTQYF. The DNA for the CDR3 is TGTGCCAGCAGTGAAGGGCAGGCCGACACAGATACGCAGTATTTT. The chain links TRBV2 to TRBJ2-3; D remains unclear. V gave up 1 base and J gave up 2 bases, with 10 bases separating them. The germline CDR1 and CDR2 sequences are SNHLY and FYNNEI. The CDR3 length is 15 residues.

This clone was observed a few times. V usage is TRBV27 and J usage is TRBJ2-7, with D tentatively TRBD2 (5 bases). Germline lookup yields CDR1 MNHEY and CDR2 SMNVEV (reference sequence). Between the trimmed V and J ends, which lost 6 bases and 6 bases, there was a span of 18 bases. This CDR3 has 14 residues. As DNA, the CDR3 is TGTGCCAGCAGGGGGAGCCTATCATCGGGCGAGCAGTACTTC. This codes for CASRGSLSSGEQYF.

The genes are TRBV6-5 and TRBJ2-7; 12 bases are a match to TRBD2. The germline V gene encodes CDR1 MNHEY and CDR2 SVGAGI. The CDR3 runs 14 residues. With 7 bases clipped from V and 3 bases from J, the junction kept 4 bases outside the gene matches. CDR3 in DNA: TGTGCCAGCACCCGACTAGCGGGGGACTACGAGCAGTACTTC. This gives the protein CASTRLAGDYEQYF.

The CDR3 loop is CASSFGGAYGYTF. CDR3 sequence (DNA): TGTGCCAGCAGTTTTGGCGGGGCCTATGGCTACACCTTC. This chain connects TRBV12-3 or TRBV12-4 to TRBJ1-2; weak D call: TRBD1 (5 bases). This CDR3 comprises 13 residues. Trimming stripped 3 bases from V and 4 bases from J, with 9 bases between.

The V and J genes are TRBV9 and TRBJ1-3, with D possibly matching TRBD1 (5 bases). CDR3 length: 15 amino acids. Germline V lookup: CDR1 SGDLS, CDR2 YYNGEE. Trimming pared 4 bases from V and 0 bases from J, leaving 11 bases between. Here the CDR3 DNA reads TGTGCCAGCAGCCCGGGAGACAGCTCTGGAAACACCATATATTTT. It specifies CASSPGDSSGNTIYF.

The chain couples TRBV6-5 to TRBJ1-3; D is possibly TRBD1 (5 bases). V lost 8 bases and J lost 2, with 13 bases in between. The CDR3 totals 14 residues. Per the germline V gene, CDR1 is MNHEY and CDR2 is SVGAGI. CDR3 nucleotides: TGTGCCAGCTCTGGGACCGTCACTGGAAACACCATATATTTT. Its translation: CASSGTVTGNTIYF.

The V gene is TRBV19, the J gene TRBJ1-5, with 8 bases lining up with TRBD1. This CDR3 comprises 14 residues. CDR1 and CDR2 from the germline V gene are LNHDA and SQIVND (reference sequence). The V and J ends lost 6 bases and 3 bases, in that order; junction bases with no gene match: 4. CDR3: CASRTGVDNQPQHF. The CDR3 nucleotides read TGTGCCAGTAGGACAGGGGTGGACAATCAGCCCCAGCATTTT.

This chain uses TRBV7-9 with TRBJ2-5, with 8 bases matching TRBD1. This CDR3 has 15 amino acids. Germline CDR1 SEHNR, CDR2 FQNEAQ (reference sequence). The ends lost 3 bases at V and 5 bases at J; junction bases unmatched: 8. The CDR3 DNA reads as TGTGCCAGCAGCTTGCGGCAGGGGGCGAGGGAGACCCAGTACTTC. Translating gives CASSLRQGARETQYF.

The V and J genes are TRBV14 and TRBJ1-2; D is ambiguous. V dropped 4 bases and J dropped 2 bases, with 8 bases sitting between them. The germline CDR1 and CDR2 sequences are SGHDN and FVKESK. The CDR3 loop spans 13 amino acids. The CDR3 DNA reads TGTGCCAGCAGCCCGGACCGGAACTATGGCTACACCTTC. This gives the protein CASSPDRNYGYTF.

The CDR3 DNA reads TGTGCCAGTAGCCCACGGGAGGTCCTCTCCTACAATGAGCAGTTCTTC. Translation gives CASSPREVLSYNEQFF. The chain is built from TRBV19 and TRBJ2-1; 7 nucleotides align to TRBD2. Germline trimming cut 6 bases from V and 0 bases from J; bases unmatched to any gene: 8. The CDR3 is 16 amino acids. The germline CDR1 and CDR2 sequences are LNHDA and SQIVND (reference sequence).

The chain recombines TRBV5-6 with TRBJ1-2; unclear D gene. The CDR3 is 11 residues long. CDR1 SGHDT and CDR2 YYEEEE come from the germline V gene. Trimming cost V 1 base and J 7 bases, with 5 bases left between them. The chain's CDR3 is CASSLSAGYTF. The CDR3 DNA follows: TGTGCCAGCAGCTTGTCCGCTGGCTACACCTTC. Full variable domain (missing parts from reference TRBV5-6 and TRBJ1-2): DAGVTQSPTHLIKTRGQQVTLRCSPKSGHDTVSWYQQALGQGPQFIFQYYEEEERQRGNFPDRFSGHQFPNYSSELNVNALLLGDSALYLCASSLSAGYTFGSGTRLTVV.

The CDR3 bases are TGTGCCACCAGTGATTCAACAGGGGGAGGGTACGAGCAGTACTTC. Protein: CATSDSTGGGYEQYF. This chain links TRBV24-1 with TRBJ2-7, with D possibly being TRBD1 (8 bases). Germline V gene lookup returns CDR1 KGHDR and CDR2 SFDVKD. V was clipped by 2 bases and J by 4 bases, with 14 bases between them. The CDR3 loop spans 15 amino acids.

The chain has TRBV6-2 or TRBV6-3 and TRBJ2-3; no firm D call. Trimming cost V 5 bases and J 3 bases, with 3 bases left between them. The length of the CDR3 is 11 residues. Germline loops: CDR1 MNHEY, CDR2 SVGEGT. The CDR3 DNA follows: TGTGCCAGCAGTCTTACAGATACGCAGTATTTT. Protein: CASSLTDTQYF.

The gene calls are TRBV3-1 (or the pseudogene TRBV3-2) and TRBJ1-2; no definite D call. V shed 2 bases and J shed 8 bases, with 9 bases lying between them. There are 12 residues in the CDR3. CDR1 is LGHDT and CDR2 is YNNKEL in the germline V gene (reference sequence). The DNA for the CDR3 is TGTGCCAGCAGCCAATCCGGGCCAGGCTACACCTTC. This sequence encodes CASSQSGPGYTF.

V and J are TRBV5-1 and TRBJ1-3, with D possibly matching TRBD1 (6 bases). Trimming cost V 3 bases and J 8 bases, with 12 bases left between them. There are 13 residues in the CDR3. Germline values: CDR1 SGHRS, CDR2 YFSETQ. CDR3 residues: CASSSREGDTIYF. The CDR3 nucleotides are TGCGCCAGCAGCTCCAGAGAGGGGGACACCATATATTTT. Looking up the rest from reference TRBV5-1 and TRBJ1-3 gives the full variable domain: KAGVTQTPRYLIKTRGQQVTLSCSPISGHRSVSWYQQTPGQGLQFLFEYFSETQRNKGNFPGRFSGRQFSNSRSEMNVSTLELGDSALYLCASSSREGDTIYFGEGSWLTVV.

The V call is TRBV5-1, the J call TRBJ2-7, with a weak D call TRBD1 (6 bases). CDR3 length: 13 residues. Trimming shortened V by 4 bases and J by 1 base, and 9 bases separated the two germline ends. Germline V CDR1 and CDR2: SGHRS, YFSETQ. CDR3 region: CASSQGGSYEQYF. CDR3 DNA sequence: TGCGCCAGCAGCCAAGGGGGATCCTACGAGCAGTACTTC.

This chain connects TRBV11-3 to TRBJ2-1; 12 positions agree with TRBD2. This CDR3 comprises 15 residues. Germline V lookup: CDR1 SGHNT, CDR2 YENEEA. J was trimmed by 9 bases and V by 5 bases; bases with no gene match: 8. CDR3 sequence: CASSHLAGGALEQFF. The DNA of the CDR3 is TGTGCCAGCAGCCATCTAGCGGGAGGGGCCCTTGAGCAGTTCTTC.

The chain couples TRBV18 to TRBJ2-3; D tentatively fits TRBD1 or TRBD2 (5 bases each). CDR1 is KGHSH and CDR2 is LQKENI in the germline V gene. The CDR3 is 14 residues long. The ends were cut back, 6 bases at V and 2 bases at J, with 12 bases in the middle. CDR3 sequence: CASSAREYTDTQYF. The DNA for the CDR3 is TGTGCCAGCTCTGCCAGGGAGTACACAGATACGCAGTATTTT.

The chain combines TRBV6-5 with TRBJ2-1; TRBD2 matches at 8 bases. The CDR3 sequence is 15 residues long. Per the germline V gene, CDR1 is MNHEY and CDR2 is SVGAGI. V was clipped by 6 bases and J by 5 bases; unmatched bases: 9. This chain's CDR3 is CASRGAGVGDNEQFF. The CDR3 coding sequence is TGTGCCAGCAGAGGAGCGGGAGTTGGGGACAATGAGCAGTTCTTC.

The J gene is TRBJ2-3, the V gene TRBV3-1 (or the pseudogene TRBV3-2); 12 nucleotides agree with TRBD2. CDR3 length: 16 amino acids. The V and J ends lost 1 base and 6 bases, in that order; junction bases with no gene match: 5. The germline V gene encodes CDR1 LGHDT and CDR2 YNNKEL (reference sequence). The DNA for the CDR3 is TGTGCCAGCAGCCAAGCTAGCGGGGGGGCTTACGATACGCAGTATTTT. Translation gives CASSQASGGAYDTQYF.

The chain couples TRBV5-8 to TRBJ2-5; TRBD2 matches at 10 bases. V dropped 0 bases and J dropped 1; count of bases not matched to a gene: 6. CDR3 size: 17 residues. The germline V gene encodes CDR1 SGHTS and CDR2 YDEGEE. The CDR3 region has the DNA TGTGCCAGCAGCTTGGGTTCTAGCGGGAGCGTCCAAGAGACCCAGTACTTC. Amino acids: CASSLGSSGSVQETQYF.

V and J are TRBV7-9 and TRBJ2-3; D is ambiguous. There are 12 residues in the CDR3. CDR1 is SEHNR, CDR2 FQNEAQ, per germline (reference sequence). V lost 0 bases, J lost 5 bases, and 3 bases lay in between. The CDR3, as DNA: TGTGCCAGCAGCTTAGCAGAAGATACGCAGTATTTT. This codes for CASSLAEDTQYF.

The rearrangement uses TRBV27 and TRBJ2-7; 7 bases line up with TRBD1. CDR3 size: 14 residues. With V trimmed by 5 bases and J by 2 bases, 6 bases remained unmatched. Germline CDR1 is MNHEY and CDR2 is SMNVEV (reference sequence). The CDR3 region is CASSRQGGAYEQYF. The CDR3 DNA is TGTGCCAGCAGTAGACAGGGTGGCGCCTACGAGCAGTACTTC.